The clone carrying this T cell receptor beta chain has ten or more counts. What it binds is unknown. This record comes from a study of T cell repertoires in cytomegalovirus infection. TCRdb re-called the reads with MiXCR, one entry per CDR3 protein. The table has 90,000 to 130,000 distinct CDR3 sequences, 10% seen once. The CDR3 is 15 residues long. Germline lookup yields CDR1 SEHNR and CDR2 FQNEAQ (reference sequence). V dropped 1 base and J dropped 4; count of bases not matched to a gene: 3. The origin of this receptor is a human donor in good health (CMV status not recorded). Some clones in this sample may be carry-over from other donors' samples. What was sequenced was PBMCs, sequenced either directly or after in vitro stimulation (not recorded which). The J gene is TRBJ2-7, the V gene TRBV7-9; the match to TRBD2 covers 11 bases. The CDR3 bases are TGTGCCAGCAGCTTAGTGGGGACTAGCGGTTACGAGCAGTACTTC. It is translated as CASSLVGTSGYEQYF. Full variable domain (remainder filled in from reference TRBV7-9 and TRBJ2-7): DTGVSQNPRHKITKRGQNVTFRCDPISEHNRLYWYRQTLGQGPEFLTYFQNEAQLEKSRLLSDRFSAERPKGSFSTLEIQRTEQGDSAMYLCASSLVGTSGYEQYFGPGTRLTVT.